Included here is one T cell receptor beta chain sequence, with context. The sample comes from a study of blood T cells in healthy people across ages. Next came a second PCR, run for roughly 6 to 11 cycles, which used a sample-barcoded 5' primer along with a J-beta primer mix. TCRdb reprocessed the 5' RACE reads with MiXCR, giving one entry per CDR3 protein. The top ten clones hold 9.4% of a sample with around 700,000 distinct CDR3 sequences, just under 25% of them seen once. The ends lost 1 base at V and 6 bases at J; junction bases unmatched: 11. The CDR3 totals 16 residues. Germline V gene lookup returns CDR1 SGHKS and CDR2 YYEKEE (reference sequence). This sample was also put to use in a study of T cells of mothers and their children.

The material sequenced was blood. The chain uses TRBV5-5 and TRBJ2-7; TRBD2 matches at 9 bases. This clonotype originated in a boy aged 10-17 years in good health. CDR3 sequence (DNA): TGTGCCAGCAGCTTGTCTCGGCGGGAGGGCCTGATCGAGCAGTACTTC. Protein: CASSLSRREGLIEQYF. Complete variable domain (other parts from reference TRBV5-5 and TRBJ2-7): DAGVTQSPTHLIKTRGQQVTLRCSPISGHKSVSWYQQVLGQGPQFIFQYYEKEERGRGNFPDRFSARQFPNYSSELNVNALLLGDSALYLCASSLSRREGLIEQYFGPGTRLTVT.